This T cell receptor beta chain was identified in a study of monozygotic twins with inflammatory bowel disease. Germline CDR1 is MDHEN and CDR2 is SYDVKM. CDR3 length equals 16 residues. TCRdb reprocessed the 5' RACE reads; each CDR3 protein has one entry and no DNA is given. Its table records 300,000 to 350,000 distinct CDR3 sequences. The source of this sequence is a human donor with ulcerative colitis or Crohn's disease, or a healthy co-twin of an affected twin (not recorded which). The chain is built from TRBV28 and TRBJ2-3; no DNA is available, so the TRBD1 call from TCRdb remains unchecked. Material: blood. CDR3 residues: CASSSKGQGAWDTQYF.